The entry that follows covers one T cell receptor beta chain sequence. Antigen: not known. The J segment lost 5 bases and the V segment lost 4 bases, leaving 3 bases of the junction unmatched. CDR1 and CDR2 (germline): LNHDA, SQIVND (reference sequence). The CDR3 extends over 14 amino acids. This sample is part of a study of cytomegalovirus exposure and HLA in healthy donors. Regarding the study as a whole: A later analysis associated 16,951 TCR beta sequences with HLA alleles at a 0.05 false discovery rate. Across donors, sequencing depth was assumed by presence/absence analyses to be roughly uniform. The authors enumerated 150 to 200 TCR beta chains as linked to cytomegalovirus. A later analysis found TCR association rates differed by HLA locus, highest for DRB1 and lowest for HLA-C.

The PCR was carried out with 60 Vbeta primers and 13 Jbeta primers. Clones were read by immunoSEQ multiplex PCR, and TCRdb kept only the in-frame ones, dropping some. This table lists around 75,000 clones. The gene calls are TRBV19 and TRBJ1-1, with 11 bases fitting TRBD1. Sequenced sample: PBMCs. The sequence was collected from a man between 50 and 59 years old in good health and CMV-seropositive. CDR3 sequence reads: CASSKGTGGTEAFF. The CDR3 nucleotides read TGTGCCAGTAGTAAGGGGACAGGGGGGACTGAAGCTTTCTTT.